This note documents a single T cell receptor (beta chain) sequence. Losses at the gene ends were 0 bases for V and 5 bases for J; bases not matched to a gene: 4. CDR3 size: 15 residues. The germline V gene has CDR1 ENHRY and CDR2 SYGVKD. The sample comes from a study of blood T cell repertoires in COVID-19. The data were produced by immunoSEQ multiplex PCR, yet TCRdb's version contains in-frame clones alone and is incomplete. This sample has more than 150,000 clones, with under 90% found just once. Sequenced sample: peripheral blood. V is TRBV10-3 and J is TRBJ2-7; the match to TRBD1 covers 10 bases. The TCR sequence derives from a human donor in a cohort sampled during active COVID-19. CDR3 DNA: TGTGCCATCAGTGAGTCAGGGACAGGGGTCGACGAGCAGTACTTC. It is translated as CAISESGTGVDEQYF.